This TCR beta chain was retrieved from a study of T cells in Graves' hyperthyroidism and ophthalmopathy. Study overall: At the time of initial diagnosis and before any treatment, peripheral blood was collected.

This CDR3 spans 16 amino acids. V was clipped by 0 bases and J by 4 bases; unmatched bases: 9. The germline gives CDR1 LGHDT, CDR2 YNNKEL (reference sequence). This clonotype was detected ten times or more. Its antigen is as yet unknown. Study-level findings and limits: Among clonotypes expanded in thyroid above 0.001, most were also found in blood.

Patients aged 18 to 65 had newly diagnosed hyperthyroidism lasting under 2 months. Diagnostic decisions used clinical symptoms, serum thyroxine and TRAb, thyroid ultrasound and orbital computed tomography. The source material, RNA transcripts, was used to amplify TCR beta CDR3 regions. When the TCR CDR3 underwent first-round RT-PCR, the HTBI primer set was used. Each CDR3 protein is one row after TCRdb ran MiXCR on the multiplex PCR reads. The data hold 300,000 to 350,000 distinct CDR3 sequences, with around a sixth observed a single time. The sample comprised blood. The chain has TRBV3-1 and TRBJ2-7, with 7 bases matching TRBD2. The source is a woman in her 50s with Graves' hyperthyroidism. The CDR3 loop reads CASSQDGAGVLYEQYF. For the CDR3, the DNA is TGTGCCAGCAGCCAAGATGGGGCGGGAGTCTTATACGAGCAGTACTTC.